By share, the clone carrying this T cell receptor (beta chain) ranks as medium-sized. The sample comes from a study of tumour-infiltrating T cells in Burkitt lymphoma. About the research overall: Overall and progression-free survival were predicted by productive clonality.

Clones were read by immunoSEQ multiplex PCR, and TCRdb kept only the in-frame ones, dropping some. The sample includes 15,000 or so clones, approximately 30% seen only once; the top ten take 6.2%. CDR1 and CDR2 (germline): SNHLY, FYNNEI. Trimming removed 1 base from V and 7 bases from J; junction bases left unmatched: 2. CDR3 length: 14 residues. This sequence originates from a human donor with diffuse large B-cell lymphoma. Sequenced material: tumor tissue. The chain uses TRBV2 and TRBJ1-5; the match to TRBD1 covers 9 bases. CDR3 sequence (DNA): TGTGCCAGCAGTGAAGGGACAGGGGTACAGCCCCAGCATTTT. Encoded protein: CASSEGTGVQPQHF.